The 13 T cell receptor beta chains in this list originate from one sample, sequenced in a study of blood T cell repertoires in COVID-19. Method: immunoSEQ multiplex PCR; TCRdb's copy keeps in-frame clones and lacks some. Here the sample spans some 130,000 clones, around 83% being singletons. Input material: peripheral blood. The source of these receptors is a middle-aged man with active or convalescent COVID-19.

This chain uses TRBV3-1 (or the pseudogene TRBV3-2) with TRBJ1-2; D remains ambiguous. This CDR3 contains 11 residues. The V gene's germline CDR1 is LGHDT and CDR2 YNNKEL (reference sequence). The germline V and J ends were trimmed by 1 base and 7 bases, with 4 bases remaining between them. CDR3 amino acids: CASSQALGYTF. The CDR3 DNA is TGTGCCAGCAGCCAAGCTCTTGGCTACACCTTC.

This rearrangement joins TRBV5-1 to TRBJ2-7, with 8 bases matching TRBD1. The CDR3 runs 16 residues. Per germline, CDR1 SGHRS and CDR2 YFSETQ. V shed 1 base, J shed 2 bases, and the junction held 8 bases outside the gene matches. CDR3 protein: CASSLTAGTGAYEQYF. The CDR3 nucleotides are TGCGCCAGCAGCTTGACGGCCGGGACAGGAGCCTACGAGCAGTACTTC.

CDR3 bases: TGTGCCAGCAGAGGACTAGCGGTGAGCTCCTACGAGCAGTACTTC. It is translated as CASRGLAVSSYEQYF. The chain couples TRBV6-6 to TRBJ2-7; TRBD2 matches at 10 bases. The CDR3 has 15 residues. Trimming took 6 bases from V and 0 from J; bases not matched to a gene: 5. Germline assignment: CDR1 MNHNY and CDR2 SVGAGI (reference sequence).

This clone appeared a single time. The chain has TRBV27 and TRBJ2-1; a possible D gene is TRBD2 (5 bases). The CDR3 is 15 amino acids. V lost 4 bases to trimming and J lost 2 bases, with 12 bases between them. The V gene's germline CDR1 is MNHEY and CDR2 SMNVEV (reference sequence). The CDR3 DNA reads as TGTGCCAGCAGTTCCACTAGGTTGCCCTACAATGAGCAGTTCTTC. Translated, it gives CASSSTRLPYNEQFF.

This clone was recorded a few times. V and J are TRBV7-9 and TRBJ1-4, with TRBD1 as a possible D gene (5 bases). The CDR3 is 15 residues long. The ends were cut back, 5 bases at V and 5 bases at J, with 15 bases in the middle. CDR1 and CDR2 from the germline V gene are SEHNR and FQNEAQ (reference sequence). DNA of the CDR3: TGTGCCAGCAGCGCTGCAGGCCGGGGGAATGAAAAACTGTTTTTT. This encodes CASSAAGRGNEKLFF.

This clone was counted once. CDR3 nucleotides: TGTGCCAGCAGTTCGAAACGGACTAGTTTTCAAGAGACCCAGTACTTC. Residues: CASSSKRTSFQETQYF. The chain has TRBV6-2 or TRBV6-3 and TRBJ2-5; 7 bases agree with TRBD2. V was clipped by 4 bases and J by 2 bases; unmatched bases: 10. The CDR3 extends over 16 amino acids. Germline CDR1 MNHEY, CDR2 SVGEGT.

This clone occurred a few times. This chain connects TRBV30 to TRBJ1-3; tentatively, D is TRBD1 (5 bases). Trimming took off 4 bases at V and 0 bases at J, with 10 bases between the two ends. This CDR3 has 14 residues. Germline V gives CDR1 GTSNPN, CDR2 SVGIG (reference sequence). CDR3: CAWNTGSSGNTIYF. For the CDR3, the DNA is TGTGCCTGGAATACAGGTAGCTCTGGAAACACCATATATTTT.

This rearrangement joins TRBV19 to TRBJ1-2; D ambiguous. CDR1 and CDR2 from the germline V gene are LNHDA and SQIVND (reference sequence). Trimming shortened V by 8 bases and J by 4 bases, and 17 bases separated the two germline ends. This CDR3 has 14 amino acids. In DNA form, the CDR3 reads TGTGCCAGTTCCCCCCCCGAACCGGGCTATGGCTACACCTTC. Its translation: CASSPPEPGYGYTF. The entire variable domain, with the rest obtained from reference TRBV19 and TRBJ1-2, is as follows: DGGITQSPKYLFRKEGQNVTLSCEQNLNHDAMYWYRQDPGQGLRLIYYSQIVNDFQKGDIAEGYSVSREKKESFPLTVTSAQKNPTAFYLCASSPPEPGYGYTFGSGTRLTVV.

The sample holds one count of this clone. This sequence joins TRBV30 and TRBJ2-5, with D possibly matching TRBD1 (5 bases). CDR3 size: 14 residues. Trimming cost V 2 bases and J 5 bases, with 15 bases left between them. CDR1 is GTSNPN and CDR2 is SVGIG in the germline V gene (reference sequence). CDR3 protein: CAWSKRGARETQYF. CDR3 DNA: TGTGCCTGGAGTAAAAGGGGCGCGAGGGAGACCCAGTACTTC.

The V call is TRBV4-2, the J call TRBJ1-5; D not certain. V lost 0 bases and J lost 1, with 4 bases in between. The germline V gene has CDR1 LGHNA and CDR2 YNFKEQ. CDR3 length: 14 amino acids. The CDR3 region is CASSQEGSNQPQHF. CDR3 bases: TGTGCCAGCAGCCAAGAGGGCAGCAATCAGCCCCAGCATTTT.

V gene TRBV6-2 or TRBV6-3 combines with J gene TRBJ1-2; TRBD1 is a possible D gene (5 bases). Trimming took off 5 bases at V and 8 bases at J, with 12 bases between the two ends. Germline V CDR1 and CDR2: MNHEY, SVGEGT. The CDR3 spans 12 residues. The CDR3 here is CASSAGFYGYTF. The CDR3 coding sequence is TGTGCCAGCAGTGCAGGGTTTTACGGCTACACCTTC.

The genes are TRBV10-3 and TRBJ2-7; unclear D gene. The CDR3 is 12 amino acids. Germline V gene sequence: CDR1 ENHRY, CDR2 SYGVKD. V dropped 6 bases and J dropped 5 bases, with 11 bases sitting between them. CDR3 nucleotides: TGTGCCATCAGGCCCGAAAGCCACGAGCAGTACTTC. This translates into CAIRPESHEQYF.

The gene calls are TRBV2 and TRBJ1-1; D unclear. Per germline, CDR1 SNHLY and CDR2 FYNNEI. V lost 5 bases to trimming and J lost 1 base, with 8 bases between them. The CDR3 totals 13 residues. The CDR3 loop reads CASSQLENTEAFF. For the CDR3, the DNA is TGTGCCAGCAGTCAACTAGAGAACACTGAAGCTTTCTTT.